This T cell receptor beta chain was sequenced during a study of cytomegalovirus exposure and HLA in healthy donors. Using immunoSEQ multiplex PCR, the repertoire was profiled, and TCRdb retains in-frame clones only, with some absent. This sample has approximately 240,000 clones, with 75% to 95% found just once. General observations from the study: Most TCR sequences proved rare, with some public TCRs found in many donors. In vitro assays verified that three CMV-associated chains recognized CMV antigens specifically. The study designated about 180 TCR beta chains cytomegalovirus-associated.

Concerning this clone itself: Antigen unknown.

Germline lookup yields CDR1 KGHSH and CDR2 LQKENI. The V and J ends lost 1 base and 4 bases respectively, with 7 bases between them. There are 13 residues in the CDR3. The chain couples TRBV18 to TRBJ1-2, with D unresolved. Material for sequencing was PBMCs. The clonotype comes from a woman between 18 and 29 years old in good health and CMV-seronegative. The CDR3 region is CASSPRPIYGYTF. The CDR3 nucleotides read TGTGCCAGCTCACCACGGCCAATCTATGGCTACACCTTC.